This TCR beta chain was sequenced for a study of regulatory T cells in long-lasting Graves disease. Sequencing libraries for TCR beta were prepared with iRepertoire HTBI primers and Arm-PCR of CDR3 regions. In the authors' workflow: Spanning all samples, the identified segments comprised about 62 TRBV and around 13 TRBJ. TCRdb re-derived calls from the multiplex PCR reads in MiXCR, one entry per CDR3 protein. These V and J calls originate from TCRdb's pipeline instead of the authors' own analysis. The top ten hold roughly 8.2% of the sample, which has about 500,000 distinct CDR3 sequences, more than 10% seen once. Regarding time point: newly diagnosed GD, antithyroid drugs for less than 3 months. RNA extracted from PBMCs served as the sequencing template. Enrollment of patients was through an endocrinology department in Xi'an, China. With 4 bases clipped from V and 3 bases from J, the junction kept 7 bases outside the gene matches. The CDR3 totals 15 residues. From germline, CDR1 is MNHEY and CDR2 SVGEGT.

This clonotype occurred many times. Its antigen is currently unknown. Study observations and caveats: Persistent disease exhibited a predilection for TRBV28, TRBJ1-2 and TRBJ2-5.

The same sample was also studied in work on T cells in Graves' hyperthyroidism and ophthalmopathy.

The rearrangement uses TRBV6-2 or TRBV6-3 and TRBJ2-7; 9 bases fit TRBD2. The TCR sequence derives from a woman in her 30s with Graves disease. The sequenced sample was peripheral blood mononuclear cells (PBMCs), obtained at new diagnosis, from a patient treated with antithyroid drugs. CDR3 bases: TGTGCCAGCAGTTTAGGACTAGCGACCTACTACGAGCAGTACTTC. Translating gives CASSLGLATYYEQYF.